Listed below are T cell receptor beta chains from one sample, sequenced in a study of cytomegalovirus exposure and HLA in healthy donors. Assay used: immunoSEQ multiplex PCR; TCRdb lists only in-frame clones, some missing. The repertoire holds approximately 61,000 clones, with about 81% as singletons. Sample: PBMCs. These receptors were obtained from a man in his fifties in good health and CMV-seropositive. The CDR3 runs from the conserved cysteine through the conserved F or W. The order of the fields is clone size, CDR3 length, V gene, J gene, D gene, CDR3 protein, CDR3 DNA. The D gene is left open where the match is weak. The size entry is marked missing in some rows and otherwise reads once, few, many or a size class.

clone_size: few
cdr3_length: 15
v_call: TRBV15
j_call: TRBJ2-5
d_call: TRBD1
cdr3_aa: CATSLQGAPGEPQYF
cdr3_nt: TGTGCCACAAGTTTACAGGGGGCGCCTGGGGAGCCCCAGTACTTC

clone_size: -
cdr3_length: 11
v_call: TRBV5-4
j_call: TRBJ1-2
d_call: -
cdr3_aa: CASSLGPGHTF
cdr3_nt: TGTGCCAGCAGCTTGGGTCCAGGGCACACCTTC

clone_size: once
cdr3_length: 16
v_call: TRBV18
j_call: TRBJ1-1
d_call: -
cdr3_aa: CAGSRDSGPMNTEAFF
cdr3_nt: TGTGCCGGCTCACGAGACAGTGGGCCGATGAACACTGAAGCTTTCTTT

clone_size: once
cdr3_length: 16
v_call: TRBV13
j_call: TRBJ2-1
d_call: TRBD2
cdr3_aa: CASSLGLWAGDNEQFF
cdr3_nt: TGTGCCAGCAGCTTAGGCCTTTGGGCGGGGGACAATGAGCAGTTCTTC

clone_size: once
cdr3_length: 15
v_call: TRBV7-9
j_call: TRBJ2-7
d_call: -
cdr3_aa: CSSSLGLGARYEQYF
cdr3_nt: TGTTCCAGCAGCTTAGGTTTGGGGGCGCGTTACGAGCAGTACTTC

clone_size: -
cdr3_length: 12
v_call: TRBV6-5
j_call: TRBJ1-6
d_call: -
cdr3_aa: CASSYGRGPLHF
cdr3_nt: TGTGCCAGCAGTTACGGCCGGGGACCCCTCCACTTT

clone_size: -
cdr3_length: 14
v_call: TRBV4-3
j_call: TRBJ1-2
d_call: TRBD1
cdr3_aa: CASSQAGQGTGYTF
cdr3_nt: TGCGCCAGCAGCCAAGCCGGACAGGGAACGGGCTACACCTTC

clone_size: -
cdr3_length: 16
v_call: TRBV19
j_call: TRBJ2-2
d_call: -
cdr3_aa: CASSTYSGFSTGELFF
cdr3_nt: TGTGCCAGTAGTACCTATAGCGGCTTTTCTACCGGGGAGCTGTTTTTT

clone_size: -
cdr3_length: 15
v_call: TRBV19
j_call: TRBJ1-4
d_call: -
cdr3_aa: CASSTAFSTNEKLFF
cdr3_nt: TGTGCCAGTAGTACTGCGTTCTCAACTAATGAAAAACTGTTTTTT

clone_size: -
cdr3_length: 14
v_call: TRBV5-1
j_call: TRBJ1-5
d_call: -
cdr3_aa: CASSLGTKNQPQHF
cdr3_nt: TGCGCCAGCAGCTTGGGGACTAAAAATCAGCCCCAGCATTTT

clone_size: few
cdr3_length: 16
v_call: TRBV21-1
j_call: TRBJ2-7
d_call: -
cdr3_aa: CASNPFSAAWEEEQYF
cdr3_nt: TGTGCCAGCAACCCCTTCTCGGCGGCTTGGGAGGAAGAGCAGTACTTC

clone_size: -
cdr3_length: 14
v_call: TRBV6-1
j_call: TRBJ2-7
d_call: -
cdr3_aa: CASTKTESSYEQYF
cdr3_nt: TGTGCCAGCACCAAAACAGAGAGCTCCTACGAGCAGTACTTC

clone_size: -
cdr3_length: 17
v_call: TRBV4-1
j_call: TRBJ1-4
d_call: -
cdr3_aa: CASSHPTTGGRNEKLFF
cdr3_nt: TGCGCCAGCAGCCACCCGACTACCGGGGGGCGGAATGAAAAACTGTTTTTT

clone_size: -
cdr3_length: 17
v_call: TRBV21-1
j_call: TRBJ1-3
d_call: -
cdr3_aa: CASSKVPGWFAGNTIYF
cdr3_nt: TGTGCCAGCAGCAAAGTCCCAGGGTGGTTTGCTGGAAACACCATATATTTT

clone_size: -
cdr3_length: 17
v_call: TRBV27
j_call: TRBJ2-3
d_call: TRBD1
cdr3_aa: CDSSFPDGDRGADTQYF
cdr3_nt: TGTGACAGCAGTTTCCCTGACGGGGACAGGGGGGCAGATACGCAGTATTTT

clone_size: -
cdr3_length: 18
v_call: TRBV19
j_call: TRBJ2-6
d_call: -
cdr3_aa: CASSFRATARGGANVLTF
cdr3_nt: TGTGCCAGTAGTTTCAGAGCGACGGCCAGAGGTGGGGCCAACGTCCTGACTTTC

clone_size: -
cdr3_length: 14
v_call: TRBV7-9
j_call: TRBJ1-3
d_call: -
cdr3_aa: CASSAEGSGNTIYF
cdr3_nt: TGTGCCAGCAGCGCGGAGGGCTCTGGAAACACCATATATTTT

clone_size: -
cdr3_length: 16
v_call: TRBV27
j_call: TRBJ1-2
d_call: TRBD1
cdr3_aa: CASNPSWDRVNYGYTF
cdr3_nt: TGTGCCAGCAATCCGTCCTGGGACAGGGTTAACTATGGCTACACCTTC

clone_size: -
cdr3_length: 13
v_call: TRBV6-1
j_call: TRBJ1-2
d_call: TRBD1
cdr3_aa: CASSKGQVYGYTF
cdr3_nt: TGTGCCAGCAGCAAAGGACAGGTCTATGGCTACACCTTC

clone_size: -
cdr3_length: 15
v_call: TRBV5-4
j_call: TRBJ2-1
d_call: TRBD2
cdr3_aa: CASSSLAGGGNEQFF
cdr3_nt: TGTGCCAGCAGCTCTCTAGCGGGAGGGGGCAATGAGCAGTTCTTC

clone_size: -
cdr3_length: 14
v_call: TRBV19
j_call: TRBJ2-2
d_call: TRBD1
cdr3_aa: CASRWTGNTGELFF
cdr3_nt: TGTGCCAGTAGATGGACAGGGAACACCGGGGAGCTGTTTTTT

clone_size: -
cdr3_length: 13
v_call: TRBV27
j_call: TRBJ2-1
d_call: -
cdr3_aa: CASSFQGRNEQFF
cdr3_nt: TGTGCCAGCAGTTTCCAGGGAAGGAATGAGCAGTTCTTC

clone_size: -
cdr3_length: 19
v_call: TRBV7-9
j_call: TRBJ2-1
d_call: TRBD2
cdr3_aa: CSSSAYGLAGGRGGNEQFF
cdr3_nt: TGTTCCAGCAGCGCCTACGGACTAGCGGGAGGGCGAGGAGGCAATGAGCAGTTCTTC

clone_size: -
cdr3_length: 14
v_call: TRBV29-1
j_call: TRBJ2-7
d_call: TRBD1
cdr3_aa: CSVAGGQRPYEQYF
cdr3_nt: TGCAGCGTCGCTGGGGGACAGAGGCCCTACGAGCAGTACTTC

clone_size: -
cdr3_length: 13
v_call: TRBV27
j_call: TRBJ2-1
d_call: TRBD1
cdr3_aa: CASSGGQGGGQFF
cdr3_nt: TGTGCCAGCAGCGGGGGACAGGGAGGTGGGCAGTTCTTC

clone_size: few
cdr3_length: 15
v_call: TRBV28
j_call: TRBJ2-1
d_call: -
cdr3_aa: CASSGLPRSYNEQFF
cdr3_nt: TGTGCCAGTTCAGGGCTACCTCGCTCCTACAATGAGCAGTTCTTC

clone_size: -
cdr3_length: 15
v_call: TRBV7-2
j_call: TRBJ1-5
d_call: TRBD1
cdr3_aa: CASSSTGVSNQPQHF
cdr3_nt: TGTGCCAGCAGCTCGACAGGGGTTAGCAATCAGCCCCAGCATTTT

clone_size: -
cdr3_length: 14
v_call: TRBV7-6
j_call: TRBJ1-1
d_call: TRBD1
cdr3_aa: CASRPGQGGTAAFF
cdr3_nt: TGTGCCAGCAGACCCGGACAGGGGGGAACTGCAGCTTTCTTT

clone_size: -
cdr3_length: 15
v_call: TRBV2
j_call: TRBJ2-7
d_call: -
cdr3_aa: CASRGSATGEGEQYF
cdr3_nt: TGTGCCAGCAGGGGGTCCGCGACAGGGGAGGGCGAGCAGTACTTC

clone_size: few
cdr3_length: 17
v_call: TRBV10-3
j_call: TRBJ2-6
d_call: -
cdr3_aa: CAISESKGSSGANVLTF
cdr3_nt: TGTGCCATCAGTGAGTCGAAAGGGAGCTCTGGGGCCAACGTCCTGACTTTC

clone_size: -
cdr3_length: 16
v_call: TRBV5-1
j_call: TRBJ2-1
d_call: TRBD2
cdr3_aa: CASSMEGTSGRNEQFF
cdr3_nt: TGCGCCAGCAGCATGGAAGGGACTAGCGGGAGAAATGAGCAGTTCTTC

clone_size: few
cdr3_length: 14
v_call: TRBV7-9
j_call: TRBJ2-7
d_call: TRBD1
cdr3_aa: CASSLTGNIYEQYF
cdr3_nt: TGTGCCAGCAGCTTGACAGGGAATATTTACGAGCAGTACTTC

clone_size: -
cdr3_length: 15
v_call: TRBV6-1
j_call: TRBJ2-3
d_call: TRBD1
cdr3_aa: CASRGGQGAADTQYF
cdr3_nt: TGTGCCAGCAGAGGGGGACAGGGGGCTGCAGATACGCAGTATTTT

clone_size: -
cdr3_length: 20
v_call: TRBV5-1
j_call: TRBJ2-1
d_call: TRBD2
cdr3_aa: CASSERTSGRSSSFYNEQFF
cdr3_nt: TGCGCCAGCAGCGAGCGGACTAGCGGGAGGTCCTCCTCCTTCTACAATGAGCAGTTCTTC

clone_size: -
cdr3_length: 14
v_call: TRBV7-6
j_call: TRBJ2-7
d_call: -
cdr3_aa: CASSPPGGSYEQYF
cdr3_nt: TGTGCCAGCAGCCCCCCTGGAGGGAGCTACGAGCAGTACTTC

clone_size: -
cdr3_length: 14
v_call: TRBV5-6
j_call: TRBJ1-1
d_call: TRBD1
cdr3_aa: CASSFGNRGVEAFF
cdr3_nt: TGTGCCAGCAGCTTCGGTAACAGGGGTGTTGAAGCTTTCTTT

clone_size: -
cdr3_length: 14
v_call: TRBV6-1
j_call: TRBJ1-2
d_call: -
cdr3_aa: CASSDIDNPYGYTF
cdr3_nt: TGTGCCAGCAGTGACATTGACAACCCCTATGGCTACACCTTC

clone_size: -
cdr3_length: 15
v_call: TRBV29-1
j_call: TRBJ2-3
d_call: TRBD2
cdr3_aa: CSVEGAAGVSDTQYF
cdr3_nt: TGCAGCGTTGAAGGGGCAGCGGGAGTTTCAGATACGCAGTATTTT

clone_size: -
cdr3_length: 16
v_call: TRBV28
j_call: TRBJ2-2
d_call: -
cdr3_aa: CASSYLPSANTGELFF
cdr3_nt: TGTGCCAGCAGCTACCTACCTAGCGCCAACACCGGGGAGCTGTTTTTT

clone_size: -
cdr3_length: 16
v_call: TRBV7-9
j_call: TRBJ2-5
d_call: -
cdr3_aa: CASSFPRQGTQETQYF
cdr3_nt: TGTGCCAGCAGCTTCCCGCGCCAGGGGACGCAAGAGACCCAGTACTTC

clone_size: once
cdr3_length: 15
v_call: TRBV9
j_call: TRBJ2-5
d_call: TRBD2
cdr3_aa: CASSAGLADQETQYF
cdr3_nt: TGTGCCAGCAGCGCAGGACTAGCGGACCAAGAGACCCAGTACTTC

clone_size: -
cdr3_length: 15
v_call: TRBV28
j_call: TRBJ1-5
d_call: TRBD1
cdr3_aa: CASDSTGGPGMPQHF
cdr3_nt: TGTGCCAGCGACTCGACAGGGGGCCCAGGGATGCCCCAGCATTTT

clone_size: -
cdr3_length: 16
v_call: TRBV25-1
j_call: TRBJ1-2
d_call: TRBD1
cdr3_aa: CASSGTGTGDVYGYTF
cdr3_nt: TGTGCCAGCAGTGGCACCGGGACAGGGGATGTCTATGGCTACACCTTC

clone_size: -
cdr3_length: 17
v_call: TRBV4-3
j_call: TRBJ2-1
d_call: TRBD1
cdr3_aa: CASSQQPPGQVYNEQFF
cdr3_nt: TGCGCCAGCAGCCAGCAGCCCCCGGGACAGGTCTACAATGAGCAGTTCTTC

clone_size: -
cdr3_length: 18
v_call: TRBV21-1
j_call: TRBJ2-1
d_call: -
cdr3_aa: CASSKVVKRDPSYNEQFF
cdr3_nt: TGTGCCAGCAGCAAAGTTGTAAAGCGGGACCCCTCCTACAATGAGCAGTTCTTC

clone_size: -
cdr3_length: 16
v_call: TRBV11-2
j_call: TRBJ2-1
d_call: TRBD2
cdr3_aa: CASSSRTSGGEDEQFF
cdr3_nt: TGTGCCAGCAGCTCCCGGACTAGCGGGGGGGAGGATGAGCAGTTCTTC